Below are 29 T cell receptor beta chains sequenced from a single sample in a study of monozygotic twins with inflammatory bowel disease. From the 5' RACE reads, TCRdb lists one entry per CDR3 protein and no DNA. This table lists approximately 400,000 distinct CDR3 sequences. The sample taken for sequencing was blood. Source of these receptors: a human donor with ulcerative colitis or Crohn's disease, or a healthy co-twin of an affected twin (not recorded which).

The genes are TRBV7-9 and TRBJ2-1; lacking DNA, the TRBD2 call made by TCRdb goes unchecked. The CDR3 length is 15 residues. Germline loops: CDR1 SEHNR, CDR2 FQNEAQ (reference sequence). The CDR3 loop is CASSLLAGGGDEQFF.

The chain carries TRBV14 and TRBJ2-1; TCRdb lists TRBD1, though no DNA is available to test this call. CDR1 is SGHDN and CDR2 is FVKESK in the germline V gene. The CDR3 runs to 13 residues. CDR3 amino acids: CASSPGAKGGQFF.

This chain connects TRBV10-3 to TRBJ2-1; without DNA, the TCRdb call of TRBD2 cannot be checked. Germline V lookup: CDR1 ENHRY, CDR2 SYGVKD. CDR3 size: 14 residues. This CDR3 reads CAINPTRAHNEQFF.

The chain joins TRBV3-1 to TRBJ1-5. The length of the CDR3 is 15 residues. Germline values: CDR1 LGHDT, CDR2 YNNKEL (reference sequence). The CDR3 here is CASSQESSAFQPQHF.

The chain uses TRBV4-2 and TRBJ2-5; TCRdb gives TRBD1 as the D gene, but with no DNA this cannot be confirmed. This CDR3 spans 16 amino acids. Germline V gives CDR1 LGHNA, CDR2 YNFKEQ. The CDR3 spells CASSQLPGDAQETQYF.

J is TRBJ2-7 and V is TRBV5-1. Germline assignment: CDR1 SGHRS and CDR2 YFSETQ. The length of the CDR3 is 15 residues. CDR3 protein: CASSLAGGVVYEQYF.

CDR3 amino acids: CSARDPGTGGLELFF. The chain combines TRBV20-1 with TRBJ2-2; TCRdb reports TRBD1, a call that lacks DNA to check it against. The CDR3 totals 15 residues. Germline CDR1 and CDR2: DFQATT and SNEGSKA (reference sequence).

The chain uses TRBV9 and TRBJ2-7. The CDR3 runs 13 residues. Germline V gene sequence: CDR1 SGDLS, CDR2 YYNGEE. The CDR3: CASSPRIAYEQYF.

The V and J genes are TRBV7-2 and TRBJ2-7; TCRdb names TRBD1, which stays unverified in the absence of DNA. This CDR3 is built from 14 residues. In germline, CDR1 is SGHTA, CDR2 FQGNSA. The CDR3 loop reads CASSLAPRDYEQYF.

CDR3 protein: CASSLQGRGWGTDTQYF. The V and J genes are TRBV5-4 and TRBJ2-3; no DNA is available, so the TRBD1 call from TCRdb remains unchecked. The CDR3 covers 17 residues. CDR1 is SGHNT, CDR2 YYREEE, per germline (reference sequence).

The V and J genes are TRBV15 and TRBJ1-5; TCRdb's D call of TRBD1 is untestable without DNA. Germline V gene data show CDR1 as LNHNV and CDR2 as YYDKDF (reference sequence). The CDR3 spans 15 residues. The CDR3 loop reads CATRTEPHVNQPQHF.

The chain couples TRBV6-5 to TRBJ1-1; without DNA, the TCRdb call of TRBD1 cannot be checked. CDR1 MNHEY and CDR2 SVGAGI come from the germline V gene. This CDR3 has 16 residues. CDR3 region: CASSLPGQGAGTEAFF.

The V gene is TRBV5-6, the J gene TRBJ2-2; TCRdb proposes TRBD1, but this gene call is untestable without DNA. There are 20 residues in the CDR3. Germline loops: CDR1 SGHDT, CDR2 YYEEEE. The CDR3: CASSLARTGWGNANTGELFF.

The rearrangement uses TRBV3-1 and TRBJ2-5. The CDR3 covers 15 residues. CDR1 and CDR2 (germline): LGHDT, YNNKEL (reference sequence). The CDR3 region is CASSQEKRLQSIQYF.

This chain joins TRBV12-3 or TRBV12-4 and TRBJ1-6. The CDR3 runs to 13 residues. The CDR3 spells CASSFWAGSPLHF.

The V call is TRBV7-2, the J call TRBJ2-6; as DNA is missing, the TRBD1 call by TCRdb cannot be tested. From germline, CDR1 is SGHTA and CDR2 FQGNSA. The CDR3 is 15 residues long. The CDR3 sequence: CASSIQGPGANVLTF.

The chain joins TRBV6-1 to TRBJ2-7; TCRdb's D gene call, TRBD2, goes unchecked for lack of DNA. Germline lookup yields CDR1 MNHNS and CDR2 SASEGT. There are 16 residues in the CDR3. The CDR3 protein is CASSEVNVAGGTEQYF.

The chain employs TRBV12-3 or TRBV12-4 and TRBJ2-5; TCRdb proposes TRBD1, but this gene call is untestable without DNA. This CDR3 is built from 14 residues. The CDR3 sequence: CASSERQAQETQYF.

The chain carries TRBV9 and TRBJ2-1; without DNA, the TCRdb call of TRBD2 cannot be checked. CDR3 length: 14 residues. Germline V gene lookup returns CDR1 SGDLS and CDR2 YYNGEE. This CDR3 is CASSALARVDEQFF.

V is TRBV9 and J is TRBJ2-3; TCRdb indicates TRBD2, and absent DNA this call remains unverified. Germline CDR1 and CDR2: SGDLS and YYNGEE. The CDR3 has 16 residues. The CDR3 spells CASSVLGGVPTDTQYF.

The chain links TRBV10-3 to TRBJ2-1; the TCRdb D gene call, TRBD2, has no DNA to confirm it. The germline V gene encodes CDR1 ENHRY and CDR2 SYGVKD. This CDR3 comprises 13 residues. The CDR3 here is CAISGRADNEQFF.

The chain employs TRBV9 and TRBJ2-7; TCRdb lists TRBD1, though no DNA is available to test this call. Germline V lookup: CDR1 SGDLS, CDR2 YYNGEE. The CDR3 is 14 amino acids. The CDR3 sequence: CASSVQGDTYEQYF.

The gene calls are TRBV20-1 and TRBJ1-5. This CDR3 contains 13 residues. Germline values: CDR1 DFQATT, CDR2 SNEGSKA (reference sequence). The CDR3 here is CSAGRAPEQPQHF.

The J gene is TRBJ2-3, the V gene TRBV7-3; TCRdb's D call of TRBD2 is untestable without DNA. CDR1 and CDR2 (germline): SGHTA, FQGTGA. There are 16 residues in the CDR3. The CDR3 spells CASSPWTSGDKDTQYF.

The chain carries TRBV7-2 and TRBJ2-4. CDR3 length: 14 residues. From germline, CDR1 is SGHTA and CDR2 FQGNSA. The CDR3: CASSLIGWGNIQYF.

This chain links TRBV29-1 with TRBJ2-7; TCRdb gives TRBD2 as the D gene, but with no DNA this cannot be confirmed. CDR1 is SQVTM and CDR2 is ANQGSEA in the germline V gene. The CDR3 is 14 residues long. CDR3 loop: CSVETSGRANEQYF.

The CDR3 spells CGSSLSRPGANVLTF. The chain carries TRBV12-3 or TRBV12-4 and TRBJ2-6; checking the TCRdb D call of TRBD1 is not possible without DNA. CDR3 length equals 15 residues.

This chain links TRBV12-3 or TRBV12-4 with TRBJ2-3; the TCRdb call, TRBD1, lacks DNA for checking. The CDR3 spans 17 residues. The CDR3 region is CASSFRGTTTITDTQYF.

This chain uses TRBV12-3 or TRBV12-4 with TRBJ1-1; TCRdb's D call of TRBD1 is untestable without DNA. CDR3 size: 13 residues. CDR3: CASSFPDPVKAFF.